The 13 T cell receptor beta chains reported below all come from one sample, sequenced in a study of tumor and adjacent non-tumor tissue in lung cancer. The template was RNA from unsorted bulk tissue. The library came from three nested PCR rounds adapted from ARM-PCR protocols. TCRdb reprocessed the multiplex PCR reads via MiXCR and lists one record per CDR3 protein. The sample lists under 100,000 distinct CDR3 sequences, around 65% occurring once. Sequencing was carried out using lung tumor tissue. All receptors derive from a woman in her 70s with non-small cell lung cancer.

This clonotype was seen at least ten times. The chain recombines TRBV6-1 with TRBJ2-1, with unresolved D. The CDR3 has 14 residues. Germline CDR1 reads MNHNS; CDR2 reads SASEGT. V lost 8 bases and J lost 0, with 11 bases in between. The CDR3 DNA is TGTGCCAGCGGGGAAGTAAGCTCCTACAATGAGCAGTTCTTC. It codes for CASGEVSSYNEQFF.

In the case of this clonotype: It may be a read error: a sequence one base away is much more abundant. This chain joins TRBV30 and TRBJ1-5; D perhaps matches TRBD1 (5 bases). The germline V and J ends were trimmed by 7 bases and 2 bases, with 15 bases remaining between them. This CDR3 comprises 14 residues. Germline V gene lookup returns CDR1 GTSNPN and CDR2 SVGIG (reference sequence). CDR3 sequence: CASGHRSGNQPQHF. CDR3 DNA sequence: TGTGCCTCAGGACACCGGTCGGGCAATCAGCCCCAGCATTTT.

On this clonotype itself: The junction departs from the called germline gene at one end, perhaps through a read error. This chain joins TRBV4-2 and TRBJ2-2; D is unclear. The CDR3 runs 17 residues. Germline V lookup: CDR1 LGHNA, CDR2 YNFKEQ. The CDR3 reads CASSQDSNGWITGELFF. DNA of the CDR3: TGTGCCAGCAGTCAAGATTCTAACGGGTGGATTACCGGGGAGCTGTTTTTT.

This clonotype appeared a single time. The junction does not match germline at one end; this may be a read error. The chain is built from TRBV19 and TRBJ1-5; TRBD1 is a possible D gene (5 bases). The germline V gene encodes CDR1 LNHDA and CDR2 SQIVND (reference sequence). The CDR3 has 13 residues. CDR3 residues: CASSMATAGPQRF. The CDR3 nucleotides are TGTGCCAGTAGTATGGCCACCGCAGGGCCCCAGCGTTTT.

Remarks on this clonotype: The conserved phenylalanine or tryptophan is not found at the CDR3 terminus, so this likely reflects a read error. The chain links TRBV29-1 to TRBJ2-1; D possibly uses TRBD1 or TRBD2 (7 bases each). This CDR3 has 14 amino acids. In germline, CDR1 is SQVTM, CDR2 ANQGSEA. CDR3 loop: CSVDREGTYNEQFS. For the CDR3, the DNA is TGTAGCGTTGACAGGGAGGGAACCTACAATGAGCAGTTCTCC.

Remarks on this clonotype: The CDR3 carries no conserved terminal phenylalanine or tryptophan, so it likely arises from a read error. No DNA is shown, since the ends of the CDR3 on it are uncertain; the CDR3 is the one TCRdb lists. The rearrangement links TRBV4-1 to TRBJ2-3; the table gives TRBD2 as D, unverified against the DNA. 17 amino acids form the CDR3, both terminal residues included. Looked up from germline, CDR1 is MGHRA and CDR2 is YSYEKL. The CDR3 region is CASSFRLAGGSADTQYL.

This clonotype occurred once. Germline and junction disagree at one end, which may indicate a read error. V gene TRBV28 combines with J gene TRBJ1-2, with a tentative D call TRBD1 (5 bases). The CDR3 extends over 14 amino acids. Germline CDR1 is MDHEN and CDR2 is SYDVKM. CDR3 region: CASKSGPNNYGYAF. DNA for the CDR3: TGTGCCAGCAAGTCGGGGCCGAACAACTATGGCTACGCCTTC.

On this clonotype: The junction departs from the called germline gene at one end, perhaps through a read error. The chain couples TRBV6-1 to TRBJ2-3, with 7 bases aligning to TRBD2. Germline V gives CDR1 MNHNS, CDR2 SASEGT. The CDR3 runs 14 residues. In DNA, the CDR3 is TGTACCAGCACAGAGGGAGGGACCACAGATACACAGTATTTT. Translation: CTSTEGGTTDTQYF.

The genes are TRBV6-1 and TRBJ2-3, with 7 bases lining up with TRBD2. This CDR3 is built from 18 residues. The junction had 19 bases not matched to a gene; V was cut back by 8 bases and J by 2 bases. Per germline, CDR1 MNHNS and CDR2 SASEGT. The CDR3 loop is CASASGGARQTLTDTQYF. CDR3 DNA sequence: TGTGCCAGCGCCTCGGGGGGAGCGCGTCAAACACTCACAGATACGCAGTATTTT.

A remark on this clonotype: This may be a read error: a much more frequent sequence differs by one nucleotide. V gene TRBV28 combines with J gene TRBJ2-2, with D unresolved. The CDR3 consists of 12 residues. Trimming removed 4 bases at V and 7 bases at J, with 7 bases between. Germline lookup yields CDR1 MDHEN and CDR2 SYDVKM. The CDR3 loop reads CASSSYIGELFF. CDR3 sequence (DNA): TGTGCCAGCAGTTCGTACATCGGGGAGCTGTTTTTT.

A single count supports this clonotype. The genes are TRBV7-9 and TRBJ2-5; no reliable D call. The CDR3 totals 12 residues. Deletions cut 10 bases from V and 4 bases from J, with 13 bases between. Germline V lookup: CDR1 SEHNR, CDR2 FQNEAQ (reference sequence). CDR3 protein: CANSLWGETQYF. CDR3 in DNA: TGTGCCAATAGCTTATGGGGAGAGACCCAGTACTTC.

Regarding this clonotype: The conserved closing phenylalanine or tryptophan is absent in this CDR3, likely reflecting a read error. It is unclear where the CDR3 begins or ends on the DNA, so no DNA is shown, and the CDR3 is as TCRdb lists it. The rearrangement links TRBV6-1 to TRBJ2-2; TRBD1, as called in the table, went unchecked against the DNA. From germline, CDR1 is MNHNS and CDR2 SASEGT. The CDR3 is 10 residues long, ends included. CDR3 protein: CASWNPITRG.

As to this clonotype: A much bigger clone sits one base away, suggesting this may be a read error. No conserved phenylalanine or tryptophan ends this CDR3, so it is likely a read error. The J gene is TRBJ2-2, the V gene TRBV28, with TRBD1 matching 8 bases. CDR1 is MDHEN and CDR2 is SYDVKM in the germline V gene. The trim removed 6 bases at V and 5 bases at J, leaving 5 bases unmatched. This CDR3 is 14 amino acids long. The CDR3 region has the DNA TGTGCCAGCAGAGGACAGGGTTGGACCGGGGAGCTGTTTATT. It specifies CASRGQGWTGELFI.